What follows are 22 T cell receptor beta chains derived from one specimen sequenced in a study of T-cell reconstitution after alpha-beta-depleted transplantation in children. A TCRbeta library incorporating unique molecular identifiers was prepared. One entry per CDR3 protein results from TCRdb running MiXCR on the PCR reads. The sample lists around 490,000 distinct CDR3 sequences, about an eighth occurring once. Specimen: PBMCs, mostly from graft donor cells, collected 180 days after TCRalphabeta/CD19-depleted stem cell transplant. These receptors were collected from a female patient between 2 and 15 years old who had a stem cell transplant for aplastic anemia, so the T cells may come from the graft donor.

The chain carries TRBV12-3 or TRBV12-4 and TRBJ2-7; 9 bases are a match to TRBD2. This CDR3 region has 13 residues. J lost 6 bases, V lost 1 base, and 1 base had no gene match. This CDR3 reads CASSLGTSAEQYV. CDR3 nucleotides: TGTGCCAGCAGTTTAGGGACTAGCGCCGAGCAGTACGTC.

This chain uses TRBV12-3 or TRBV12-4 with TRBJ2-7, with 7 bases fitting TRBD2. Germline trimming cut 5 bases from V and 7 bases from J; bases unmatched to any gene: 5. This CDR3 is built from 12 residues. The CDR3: CASSRGVVEQYF. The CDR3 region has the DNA TGTGCCAGCAGTCGGGGGGTGGTGGAGCAGTACTTC.

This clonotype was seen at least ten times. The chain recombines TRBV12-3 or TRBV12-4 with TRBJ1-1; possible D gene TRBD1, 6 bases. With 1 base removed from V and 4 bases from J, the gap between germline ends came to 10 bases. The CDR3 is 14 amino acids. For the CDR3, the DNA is TGTGCCAGCAGTTTAGAACAGGGCTTCACTGAAGCTTTCTTT. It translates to CASSLEQGFTEAFF.

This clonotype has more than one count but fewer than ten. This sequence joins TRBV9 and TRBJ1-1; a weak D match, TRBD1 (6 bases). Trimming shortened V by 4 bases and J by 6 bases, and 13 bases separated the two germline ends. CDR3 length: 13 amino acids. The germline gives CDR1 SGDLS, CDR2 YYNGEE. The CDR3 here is CASSPPGVAEAFF. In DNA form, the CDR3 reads TGTGCCAGCAGCCCACCAGGGGTGGCTGAAGCTTTCTTT.

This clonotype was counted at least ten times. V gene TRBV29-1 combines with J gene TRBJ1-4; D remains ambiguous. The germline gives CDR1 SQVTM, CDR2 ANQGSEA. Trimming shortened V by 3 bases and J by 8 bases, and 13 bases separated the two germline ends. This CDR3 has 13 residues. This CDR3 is CSVELGRREKLFF. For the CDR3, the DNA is TGCAGCGTTGAGCTGGGAAGGAGGGAAAAACTGTTTTTT.

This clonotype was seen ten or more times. Written as DNA, the CDR3 is TGTGCCAGCTCACAGCAATCAGATAATGAAAAACTGTTTTTT. Translating it yields CASSQQSDNEKLFF. The chain uses TRBV18 and TRBJ1-4; D is unclear. This CDR3 comprises 14 residues. Per the germline V gene, CDR1 is KGHSH and CDR2 is LQKENI. V shed 4 bases and J shed 4 bases, with 10 bases lying between them.

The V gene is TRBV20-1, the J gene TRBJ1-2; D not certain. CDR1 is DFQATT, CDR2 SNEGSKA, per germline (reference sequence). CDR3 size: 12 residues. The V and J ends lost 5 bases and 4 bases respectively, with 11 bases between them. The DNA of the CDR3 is TGCAGTGCTTTGGGCCAGAGCTATGGCTACACCTTC. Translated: CSALGQSYGYTF.

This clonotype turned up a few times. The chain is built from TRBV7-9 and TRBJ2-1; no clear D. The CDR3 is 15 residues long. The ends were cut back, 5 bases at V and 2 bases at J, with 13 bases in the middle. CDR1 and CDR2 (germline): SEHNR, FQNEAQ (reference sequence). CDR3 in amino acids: CASSRDGSPYNEQFF. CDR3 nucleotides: TGTGCCAGCAGCCGAGACGGGTCCCCCTACAATGAGCAGTTCTTC.

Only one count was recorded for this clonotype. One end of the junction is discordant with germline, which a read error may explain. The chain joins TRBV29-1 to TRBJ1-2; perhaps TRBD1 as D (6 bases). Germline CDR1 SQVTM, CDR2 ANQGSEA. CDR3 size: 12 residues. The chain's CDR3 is CSLRTDVHGHTF. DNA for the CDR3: TGCAGCCTCCGGACAGACGTTCATGGCCACACCTTC.

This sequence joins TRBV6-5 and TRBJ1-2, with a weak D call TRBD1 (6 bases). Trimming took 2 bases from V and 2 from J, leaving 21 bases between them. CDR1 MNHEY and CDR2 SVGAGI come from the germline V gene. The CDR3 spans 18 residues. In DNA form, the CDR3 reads TGTGCCAGCAGTTACGCGCGCCCCAGCGGACAGAAGAACTATGGCTACACCTTC. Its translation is CASSYARPSGQKNYGYTF.

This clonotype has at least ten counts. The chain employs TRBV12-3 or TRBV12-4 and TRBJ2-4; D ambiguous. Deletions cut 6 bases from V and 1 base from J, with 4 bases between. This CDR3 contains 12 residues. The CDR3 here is CASSRAKNIQYF. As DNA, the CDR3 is TGTGCCAGCAGCAGGGCCAAAAACATTCAGTACTTC.

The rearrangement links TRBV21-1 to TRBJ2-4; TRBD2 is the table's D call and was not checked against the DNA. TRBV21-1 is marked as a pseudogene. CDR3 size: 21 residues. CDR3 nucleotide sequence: TGTGCCAGCAGCAAAGCGGCAGGCAAGGCCCGCACGCTTCTAGCCAAAAACATTCAGTACTTC. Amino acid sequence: CASSKAAGKARTLLAKNIQYF.

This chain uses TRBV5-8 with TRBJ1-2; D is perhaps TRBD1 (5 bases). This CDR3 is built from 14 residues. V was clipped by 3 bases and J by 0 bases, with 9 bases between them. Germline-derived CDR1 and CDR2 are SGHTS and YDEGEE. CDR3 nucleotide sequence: TGTGCCAGCAGCTATCAGGGCCCTAACTATGGCTACACCTTC. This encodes CASSYQGPNYGYTF. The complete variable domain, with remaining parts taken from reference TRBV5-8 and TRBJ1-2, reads EAGVTQSPTHLIKTRGQQATLRCSPISGHTSVYWYQQALGLGLQFLLWYDEGEERNRGNFPPRFSGRQFPNYSSELNVNALELEDSALYLCASSYQGPNYGYTFGSGTRLTVV.

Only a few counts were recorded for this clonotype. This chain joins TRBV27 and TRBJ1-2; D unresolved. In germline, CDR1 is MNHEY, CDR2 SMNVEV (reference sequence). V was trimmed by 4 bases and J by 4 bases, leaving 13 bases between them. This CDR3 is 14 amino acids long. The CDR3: CASSSRAAGYGYTF. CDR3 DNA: TGTGCCAGCAGTTCCAGAGCTGCGGGCTATGGCTACACCTTC.

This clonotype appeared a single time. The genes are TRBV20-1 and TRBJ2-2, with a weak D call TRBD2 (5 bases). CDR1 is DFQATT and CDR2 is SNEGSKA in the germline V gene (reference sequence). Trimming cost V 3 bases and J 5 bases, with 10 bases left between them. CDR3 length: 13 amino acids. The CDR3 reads CSARGWETGELFF. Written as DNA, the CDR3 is TGCAGTGCTAGGGGGTGGGAGACCGGGGAGCTGTTTTTT.

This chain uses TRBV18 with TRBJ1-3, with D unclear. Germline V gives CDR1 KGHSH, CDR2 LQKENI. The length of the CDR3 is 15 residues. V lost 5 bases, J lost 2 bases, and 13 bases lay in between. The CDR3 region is CASSFPEAAGNTIYF. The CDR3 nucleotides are TGTGCCAGCTCATTTCCGGAGGCCGCTGGAAACACCATATATTTT. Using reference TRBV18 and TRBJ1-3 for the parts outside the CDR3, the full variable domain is NAGVMQNPRHLVRRRGQEARLRCSPMKGHSHVYWYRQLPEEGLKFMVYLQKENIIDESGMPKERFSAEFPKEGPSILRIQQVVRGDSAAYFCASSFPEAAGNTIYFGEGSWLTVV.

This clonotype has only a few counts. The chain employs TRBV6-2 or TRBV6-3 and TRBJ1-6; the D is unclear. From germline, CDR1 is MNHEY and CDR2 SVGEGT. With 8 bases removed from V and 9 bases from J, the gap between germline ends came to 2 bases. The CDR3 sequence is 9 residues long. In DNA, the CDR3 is TGTGCCAGCGCTTCACCCCTCCACTTT. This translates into CASASPLHF.

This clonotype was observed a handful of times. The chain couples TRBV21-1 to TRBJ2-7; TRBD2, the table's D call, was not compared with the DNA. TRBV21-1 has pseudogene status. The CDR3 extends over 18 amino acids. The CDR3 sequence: CASSKRFLAGGVAYEQYV. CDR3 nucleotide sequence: TGTGCCAGCAGCAAACGGTTCCTAGCGGGAGGGGTGGCCTACGAGCAGTACGTC.

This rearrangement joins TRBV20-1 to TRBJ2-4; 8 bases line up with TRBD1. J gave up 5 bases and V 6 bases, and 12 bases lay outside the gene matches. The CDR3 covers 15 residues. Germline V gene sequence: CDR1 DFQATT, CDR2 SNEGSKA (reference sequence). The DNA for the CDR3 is TGCAGTGCCCCCGACCGCAGGGGGCGGGAAAACATTCAGTACTTC. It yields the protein CSAPDRRGRENIQYF.

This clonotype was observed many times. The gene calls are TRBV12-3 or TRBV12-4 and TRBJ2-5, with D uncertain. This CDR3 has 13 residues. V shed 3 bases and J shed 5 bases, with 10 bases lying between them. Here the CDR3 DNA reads TGTGCCAGCAGTTTTCGGGTTGGTGAGACCCAGTACTTC. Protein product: CASSFRVGETQYF.

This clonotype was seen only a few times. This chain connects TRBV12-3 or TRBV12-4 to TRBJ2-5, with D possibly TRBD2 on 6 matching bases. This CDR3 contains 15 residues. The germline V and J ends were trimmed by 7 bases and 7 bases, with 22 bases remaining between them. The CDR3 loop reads CASTRGWPQIGTQYF. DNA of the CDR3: TGTGCCAGCACCCGGGGGTGGCCACAGATCGGGACCCAGTACTTC.

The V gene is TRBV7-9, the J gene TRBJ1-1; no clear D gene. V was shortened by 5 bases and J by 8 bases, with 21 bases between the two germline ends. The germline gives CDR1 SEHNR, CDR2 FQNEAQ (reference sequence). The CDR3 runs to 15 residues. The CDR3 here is CASSQSRDGRAEAFF. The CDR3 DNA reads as TGTGCCAGCAGCCAATCGAGAGACGGGCGGGCCGAAGCTTTCTTT.